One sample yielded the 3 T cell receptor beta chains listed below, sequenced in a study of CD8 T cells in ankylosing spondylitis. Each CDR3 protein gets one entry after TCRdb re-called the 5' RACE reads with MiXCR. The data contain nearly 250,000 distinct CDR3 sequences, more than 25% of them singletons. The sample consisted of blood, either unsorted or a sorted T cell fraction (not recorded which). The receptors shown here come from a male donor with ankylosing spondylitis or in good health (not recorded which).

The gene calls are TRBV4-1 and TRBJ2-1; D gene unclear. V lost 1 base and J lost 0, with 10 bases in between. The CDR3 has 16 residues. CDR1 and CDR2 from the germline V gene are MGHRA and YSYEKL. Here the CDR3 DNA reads TGCGCCAGCAGCCAAGTAGGCAGAGGCTCCTACAATGAGCAGTTCTTC. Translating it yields CASSQVGRGSYNEQFF.

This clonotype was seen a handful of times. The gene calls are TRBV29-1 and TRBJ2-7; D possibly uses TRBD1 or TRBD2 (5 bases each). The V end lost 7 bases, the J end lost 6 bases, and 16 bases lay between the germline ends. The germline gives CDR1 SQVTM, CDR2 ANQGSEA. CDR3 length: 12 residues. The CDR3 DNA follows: TGCAGCGCCAAGGGACGGTGGGGCGAGCAGTACTTC. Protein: CSAKGRWGEQYF.

CDR3 residues: CASSESGERGYTF. In DNA form, the CDR3 reads TGTGCCAGCAGTGAATCAGGGGAGAGAGGCTACACCTTC. The genes are TRBV2 and TRBJ1-2, with D possibly being TRBD1 (6 bases). The CDR3 totals 13 residues. Germline V lookup: CDR1 SNHLY, CDR2 FYNNEI. V lost 2 bases and J 8 bases, leaving 12 bases between the germline ends.